The 11 T cell receptor beta chains given below trace back to one sample, sequenced in a study of blood T cell repertoires in COVID-19. Assay used: immunoSEQ multiplex PCR; TCRdb lists only in-frame clones, some missing. In the table there are 100,000 or so clones, 87% of which are singletons. Sequencing was done on a sample of peripheral blood. The receptors were gathered from a man aged 50-59 years with active COVID-19.

The chain links TRBV7-9 to TRBJ1-3; D is undetermined. The germline CDR1 and CDR2 sequences are SEHNR and FQNEAQ (reference sequence). There are 14 residues in the CDR3. V gave up 5 bases and J gave up 7 bases, with 15 bases separating them. In DNA, the CDR3 is TGTGCCAGCAGCGGATTTTTAGTGGGCAACACCATATATTTT. It codes for CASSGFLVGNTIYF.

The chain carries TRBV29-1 and TRBJ2-5; D ambiguous. Germline-derived CDR1 and CDR2 are SQVTM and ANQGSEA. The CDR3 is made up of 14 amino acids. V was clipped by 2 bases and J by 3 bases, with 13 bases between them. The CDR3 here is CSVEHRLKKETQYF. The CDR3 DNA reads TGCAGCGTTGAACACAGATTAAAAAAAGAGACCCAGTACTTC.

The chain employs TRBV19 and TRBJ1-2; TRBD1 aligns across 7 bases. After removal of 7 bases from V and 4 bases from J, the junction contained 6 bases not matched to a gene. The CDR3 contains 13 residues. CDR1 and CDR2 (germline): LNHDA, SQIVND (reference sequence). CDR3: CASTPGTAYGYTF. The CDR3 DNA reads TGTGCCAGTACTCCCGGGACAGCCTATGGCTACACCTTC.

This chain uses TRBV2 with TRBJ1-5, with D perhaps matching TRBD1 (5 bases). V dropped 6 bases and J dropped 3 bases, with 9 bases sitting between them. The CDR3 length is 13 residues. Germline-derived CDR1 and CDR2 are SNHLY and FYNNEI. The CDR3 sequence is CASRGDYNQPQHF. The CDR3 nucleotides read TGTGCCAGCAGGGGGGACTACAATCAGCCCCAGCATTTT.

In this sample, this clone turned up a few times. DNA for the CDR3: TGTGCCAGCAGCTCCAGGGTTTTAGGCACTGAAGCTTTCTTT. Protein: CASSSRVLGTEAFF. This chain connects TRBV11-2 to TRBJ1-1; weak D call: TRBD1 (5 bases). The CDR3 contains 14 residues. V was clipped by 4 bases and J by 4 bases, with 13 bases between them. Germline V CDR1 and CDR2: SGHAT, FQNNGV.

This chain uses TRBV2 with TRBJ2-4; D is possibly TRBD1 (6 bases). The CDR3 sequence is 12 residues long. Trimming took off 6 bases at V and 11 bases at J, with 14 bases between the two ends. Germline loops: CDR1 SNHLY, CDR2 FYNNEI. As DNA, the CDR3 is TGTGCCAGCAGCGGACAGTACTTCTTTCAGTACTTC. As protein: CASSGQYFFQYF.

The rearrangement links TRBV18 to TRBJ2-3; the match to TRBD2 covers 10 bases. Germline trimming cut 3 bases from V and 1 base from J; bases unmatched to any gene: 10. The CDR3 runs 18 residues. Germline values: CDR1 KGHSH, CDR2 LQKENI. In nucleotides, the CDR3 is TGTGCCAGCTCACCCTCCCAGTTCACTAGCGGGGGCACAGATACGCAGTATTTT. It is translated as CASSPSQFTSGGTDTQYF. Combining the CDR3 with reference TRBV18 and TRBJ2-3 gives the whole variable domain NAGVMQNPRHLVRRRGQEARLRCSPMKGHSHVYWYRQLPEEGLKFMVYLQKENIIDESGMPKERFSAEFPKEGPSILRIQQVVRGDSAAYFCASSPSQFTSGGTDTQYFGPGTRLTVL.

V gene TRBV30 combines with J gene TRBJ2-6; 7 nucleotides match TRBD1. V dropped 3 bases and J dropped 0; count of bases not matched to a gene: 17. This CDR3 region has 20 residues. Germline V gene data show CDR1 as GTSNPN and CDR2 as SVGIG (reference sequence). In DNA, the CDR3 is TGTGCCTGGAGCGCCTCGACACCGGGACAGACATCCTCTGGGGCCAACGTCCTGACTTTC. It encodes CAWSASTPGQTSSGANVLTF.

V is TRBV7-2 and J is TRBJ1-1; D is ambiguous. With 5 bases removed from V and 2 bases from J, the gap between germline ends came to 9 bases. This CDR3 is 13 amino acids long. CDR1 and CDR2 (germline): SGHTA, FQGNSA. CDR3 sequence (DNA): TGTGCCAGCAGCCAACCGGTAAACACTGAAGCTTTCTTT. Its protein product is CASSQPVNTEAFF.

The chain links TRBV9 to TRBJ2-1; D perhaps matches TRBD2 (7 bases). CDR1 is SGDLS, CDR2 YYNGEE, per germline. Trimming took off 0 bases at V and 0 bases at J, with 10 bases between the two ends. The length of the CDR3 is 16 residues. The CDR3 nucleotides read TGTGCCAGCAGCGTAGCGGGGGGCCGCTCCTACAATGAGCAGTTCTTC. Amino acid sequence: CASSVAGGRSYNEQFF.

In its sample, this clone was seen once. V usage is TRBV27 and J usage is TRBJ2-7; 8 bases fit TRBD2. The V and J ends lost 5 bases and 2 bases, in that order; junction bases with no gene match: 8. The length of the CDR3 is 15 residues. CDR1 is MNHEY, CDR2 SMNVEV, per germline (reference sequence). The DNA for the CDR3 is TGTGCCAGCAGTATCACGACGGGGGGGACCTACGAGCAGTACTTC. This sequence encodes CASSITTGGTYEQYF.